This record concerns one T cell receptor (beta chain) sequence. The junction departs from germline at one end; a sequencing error may be responsible. This record belongs to a study of cytomegalovirus exposure and HLA in healthy donors. Researchers ran the PCR with 60 Vbeta and 13 Jbeta primers. Original analysis: The authors later counted about 80 million unique TCR beta chains, some 12 million of them shared. The assay was immunoSEQ multiplex PCR, and TCRdb's table has in-frame clones only and misses some. V and J calls and clone size come straight from that table; D and trimming were deduced from the DNA. The sample includes some 85,000 clones, approximately 76% seen only once; the top ten take 1.3% to 1.5%. Germline V gene lookup returns CDR1 SGHRS and CDR2 YFSETQ. The CDR3 totals 18 residues.

This sequence joins TRBV5-1 and TRBJ2-6; 10 bases agree with TRBD2. This receptor was obtained from a male donor in good health and CMV-seronegative. The sequenced material came from PBMCs. CDR3 DNA sequence: TGCGCCAGCAGCCACAGACTAGCGGGCAGCTCTGGGGCCAACGGCCTGACTTTC. Its translation: CASSHRLAGSSGANGLTF. Looking up the rest from reference TRBV5-1 and TRBJ2-6 gives the full variable domain: KAGVTQTPRYLIKTRGQQVTLSCSPISGHRSVSWYQQTPGQGLQFLFEYFSETQRNKGNFPGRFSGRQFSNSRSEMNVSTLELGDSALYLCASSHRLAGSSGANGLTFGAGSRLTVL.